The 31 T cell receptor beta chains below were found in one sample sequenced in a study of T cells after yellow fever vaccination. One entry per CDR3 protein, called by TCRdb with MiXCR from the 5' RACE reads. The sample has about 170,000 distinct CDR3 sequences, around 10% seen once. The sequenced sample was CD8+ T cells sorted from PBMCs, obtained 15 days after the yellow fever booster vaccination. Receptor source: a man between 18 and 29 years old who received the YFV17D yellow fever vaccine.

The J gene is TRBJ2-3, the V gene TRBV7-2; TRBD2 is a possible D gene (6 bases). V was shortened by 4 bases and J by 4 bases, with 12 bases between the two germline ends. CDR1 is SGHTA and CDR2 is FQGNSA in the germline V gene. The CDR3 has 14 amino acids. CDR3 DNA: TGTGCCAGCAGCTCTGGAGCGGGTGCAGATACGCAGTATTTT. Its translation is CASSSGAGADTQYF.

The sample holds a few counts of this clonotype. The V call is TRBV5-6, the J call TRBJ2-1; D gene ambiguous. The germline V gene encodes CDR1 SGHDT and CDR2 YYEEEE. Trimming cost V 0 bases and J 2 bases, with 9 bases left between them. The CDR3 is made up of 15 amino acids. Here the CDR3 reads CASSLGTATYNEQFF. The CDR3 coding sequence is TGTGCCAGCAGCTTGGGGACGGCGACCTACAATGAGCAGTTCTTC.

This clonotype was counted between two and nine times. This chain links TRBV4-2 with TRBJ1-3; D call uncertain. The CDR3 runs to 18 residues. The V gene's germline CDR1 is LGHNA and CDR2 YNFKEQ. V lost 1 base to trimming and J lost 1 base, with 17 bases between them. CDR3 protein: CASSQVFETPASGNTIYF. The CDR3 region has the DNA TGTGCCAGCAGCCAAGTATTTGAGACACCAGCTTCTGGAAACACCATATATTTT.

This clonotype occurred a few times. The J gene is TRBJ2-1, the V gene TRBV12-3 or TRBV12-4, with D perhaps TRBD1 or TRBD2 (5 bases each). V was cut by 4 bases and J by 4 bases, with 11 bases left in between. The CDR3 has 14 residues. The DNA of the CDR3 is TGTGCCAGCAGTTGGGGGTTTTGGTACAATGAGCAGTTCTTC. It translates to CASSWGFWYNEQFF.

The genes are TRBV27 and TRBJ1-5; D gene uncertain. Germline V gene sequence: CDR1 MNHEY, CDR2 SMNVEV (reference sequence). V gave up 2 bases and J gave up 1 base, with 6 bases separating them. The CDR3 totals 14 residues. The DNA of the CDR3 is TGTGCCAGCAGTTTAATCGGAAGCAATCAGCCCCAGCATTTT. Residues: CASSLIGSNQPQHF.

This clonotype was found once. This chain joins TRBV29-1 and TRBJ2-5; 11 positions agree with TRBD2. The germline CDR1 and CDR2 sequences are SQVTM and ANQGSEA. This CDR3 spans 15 amino acids. V gave up 3 bases and J gave up 2 bases; unmatched junction bases: 5. CDR3 in DNA: TGCAGCGTTGACGGACTAGCGGGTTCACAAGAGACCCAGTACTTC. Translation: CSVDGLAGSQETQYF.

Concerning this clonotype itself: A much more abundant neighbour one base away suggests this may be a read error. V gene TRBV29-1 combines with J gene TRBJ2-5; D ambiguous. Germline V CDR1 and CDR2: SQVTM, ANQGSEA. The CDR3 consists of 10 residues. The CDR3 DNA follows: TGCAGGGTTTACCAAGAGACCCAGTACTTC. Its translation: CRVYQETQYF. Full variable domain (outside the CDR3, taken from reference TRBV29-1 and TRBJ2-5): SAVISQKPSRDICQRGTSLTIQCQVDSQVTMMFWYRQQPGQSLTLIATANQGSEATYESGFVIDKFPISRPNLTFSTLTVSNMSPEDSSIYLCRVYQETQYFGPGTRLLVL.

This clonotype was seen ten or more times. V gene TRBV4-3 combines with J gene TRBJ2-2; 7 nucleotides match TRBD1. This CDR3 has 15 amino acids. The junction had 6 bases not matched to a gene; V was cut back by 4 bases and J by 4 bases. Germline CDR1 LGHNA, CDR2 YSLEER. In DNA form, the CDR3 reads TGCGCCAGCAGCCCAGCGACAGGGAGCACCGGGGAGCTGTTTTTT. It specifies CASSPATGSTGELFF.

This clonotype has just a few counts. CDR3 amino acids: CSARDSSSGWDTQYF. As DNA, the CDR3 is TGCAGTGCTAGAGATTCCAGCTCGGGGTGGGATACGCAGTATTTT. The V gene is TRBV20-1, the J gene TRBJ2-3; D possibly corresponds to TRBD2 (5 bases). Germline CDR1 is DFQATT and CDR2 is SNEGSKA (reference sequence). Trimming took 0 bases from V and 6 from J, leaving 16 bases between them. This CDR3 spans 15 amino acids.

The chain combines TRBV10-3 with TRBJ2-3; D tentatively fits TRBD1 or TRBD2 (6 bases each). This CDR3 comprises 14 residues. Germline lookup yields CDR1 ENHRY and CDR2 SYGVKD. CDR3 in amino acids: CAFSGGQSADTQYF. The CDR3 region has the DNA TGTGCTTTCTCCGGGGGACAAAGTGCAGATACGCAGTATTTT.

The chain couples TRBV19 to TRBJ1-4; TRBD1 might be the D (5 bases). The V end lost 10 bases, the J end lost 6 bases, and 18 bases lay between the germline ends. The CDR3 contains 14 residues. Germline CDR1 reads LNHDA; CDR2 reads SQIVND (reference sequence). The CDR3 protein is CATTLDIVDEKLFF. For the CDR3, the DNA is TGTGCCACCACCCTGGACATTGTAGATGAAAAACTGTTTTTT.

The chain links TRBV5-4 to TRBJ2-4; D gene uncertain. CDR1 is SGHNT and CDR2 is YYREEE in the germline V gene (reference sequence). The CDR3 spans 13 residues. Trimming removed 0 bases at V and 7 bases at J, with 8 bases between. CDR3 protein: CASSLDHGNIQYF. The CDR3 coding sequence is TGTGCCAGCAGCTTGGATCACGGGAACATTCAGTACTTC.

The chain employs TRBV4-3 and TRBJ1-4; no reliable D call. The CDR3 is 14 amino acids. The germline V gene encodes CDR1 LGHNA and CDR2 YSLEER. The V end lost 3 bases, the J end lost 6 bases, and 11 bases lay between the germline ends. Written as DNA, the CDR3 is TGCGCCAGCAGCCAGGCACCCGGAGATGAAAAACTGTTTTTT. Translation: CASSQAPGDEKLFF.

This clonotype was counted only a few times. The chain is built from TRBV4-1 and TRBJ2-2, with D perhaps TRBD2 (5 bases). V dropped 4 bases and J dropped 4 bases, with 13 bases sitting between them. In germline, CDR1 is MGHRA, CDR2 YSYEKL. The CDR3 spans 15 residues. This CDR3 is CASSLLMGSTGELFF. Written as DNA, the CDR3 is TGCGCCAGCAGCCTATTGATGGGGAGCACCGGGGAGCTGTTTTTT.

This clonotype has just a few counts. The rearrangement links TRBV24-1 to TRBJ2-5; D gene unclear. Germline lookup yields CDR1 KGHDR and CDR2 SFDVKD. CDR3 length: 12 residues. The germline V and J ends were trimmed by 1 base and 5 bases, with 4 bases remaining between them. CDR3 loop: CATSDLGETQYF. In DNA form, the CDR3 reads TGTGCCACCAGTGATTTAGGGGAGACCCAGTACTTC.

This clonotype was seen at least ten times. This chain joins TRBV29-1 and TRBJ2-7; D is unclear. V lost 4 bases, J lost 6 bases, and 19 bases lay in between. The germline CDR1 and CDR2 sequences are SQVTM and ANQGSEA. The CDR3 has 14 amino acids. CDR3 sequence (DNA): TGCAGCGTTGTGAAGGTGGGTCGACTGGTCGAGCAGTACTTC. The encoded protein is CSVVKVGRLVEQYF.

This clonotype has at least ten counts. The chain has TRBV9 and TRBJ2-5; no clear D gene. Germline V gene data show CDR1 as SGDLS and CDR2 as YYNGEE. The ends were cut back, 0 bases at V and 5 bases at J, with 20 bases in the middle. The CDR3 loop spans 17 amino acids. The CDR3 here is CASSVGVRTYLEETQYF. DNA of the CDR3: TGTGCCAGCAGCGTAGGAGTCAGAACTTACCTAGAGGAGACCCAGTACTTC. Based on the CDR3 plus reference TRBV9 and TRBJ2-5, the full variable domain is DSGVTQTPKHLITATGQRVTLRCSPRSGDLSVYWYQQSLDQGLQFLIQYYNGEERAKGNILERFSAQQFPDLHSELNLSSLELGDSALYFCASSVGVRTYLEETQYFGPGTRLLVL.

This clonotype was seen a handful of times. The V call is TRBV19, the J call TRBJ2-3; 9 nucleotides line up with TRBD1. The CDR3 consists of 16 residues. Germline V gene sequence: CDR1 LNHDA, CDR2 SQIVND (reference sequence). Trimming at V came to 5 bases and at J to 3 bases, leaving 9 bases not matched to a gene. Here the CDR3 reads CASSSGQGTRTDTQYF. CDR3 coding DNA: TGTGCCAGTAGTTCAGGACAGGGGACAAGAACAGATACGCAGTATTTT.

This clonotype came up a few times. V usage is TRBV6-2 or TRBV6-3 and J usage is TRBJ2-1; no reliable D call. The CDR3 sequence is 13 residues long. Between the trimmed V and J ends, which lost 6 bases and 15 bases, there was a span of 21 bases. Looked up from germline, CDR1 is MNHEY and CDR2 is SVGEGT. The chain's CDR3 is CASSPPGPIFPFF. CDR3 nucleotide sequence: TGTGCCAGCAGCCCACCGGGCCCCATTTTCCCGTTCTTC.

This clonotype turned up a few times. The CDR3 DNA follows: TGTGCCAGCAGACATCCGACAGGGGGCGAGGGGGAGACCCAGTACTTC. Protein sequence: CASRHPTGGEGETQYF. The rearrangement links TRBV6-6 to TRBJ2-5, with 10 nucleotides matching TRBD1. Losses at the gene ends were 6 bases for V and 5 bases for J; bases not matched to a gene: 12. From germline, CDR1 is MNHNY and CDR2 SVGAGI (reference sequence). This CDR3 spans 16 amino acids.

This clonotype was detected many times. The chain employs TRBV4-1 and TRBJ2-5; 8 bases align to TRBD2. Germline lookup yields CDR1 MGHRA and CDR2 YSYEKL. The J segment lost 4 bases and the V segment lost 2 bases, leaving 3 bases of the junction unmatched. The length of the CDR3 is 14 residues. The CDR3 spells CASSQREGPETQYF. CDR3 coding DNA: TGCGCCAGCAGCCAACGGGAGGGTCCAGAGACCCAGTACTTC.

This clonotype was recorded a few times. The chain combines TRBV7-9 with TRBJ2-3, with 9 nucleotides matching TRBD1. This CDR3 has 14 amino acids. CDR1 and CDR2 from the germline V gene are SEHNR and FQNEAQ (reference sequence). Unmatched junction bases numbered 11, after V lost 10 bases and J lost 6 bases. The DNA of the CDR3 is TGTGCCACTCCCCTCGGGACAGGGCCCGATACGCAGTATTTT. Its translation: CATPLGTGPDTQYF.

This clonotype was counted only a few times. The chain uses TRBV6-5 and TRBJ2-3, with a tentative D call TRBD2 (6 bases). Germline V lookup: CDR1 MNHEY, CDR2 SVGAGI. The V gene lost 5 bases and the J gene lost 1 base, with 13 bases spanning the gap. This CDR3 has 15 residues. The CDR3 bases are TGTGCCAGCAGTCCAACTAGCCGGGGCACAGATACGCAGTATTTT. Amino acids: CASSPTSRGTDTQYF.

The chain joins TRBV6-5 to TRBJ2-5; 8 bases are a match to TRBD1. The CDR3 contains 14 residues. Germline V gene data show CDR1 as MNHEY and CDR2 as SVGAGI. J was trimmed by 3 bases and V by 4 bases; bases with no gene match: 4. The CDR3, as DNA: TGTGCCAGCAGTTCCCTGGGACAGGAAGAGACCCAGTACTTC. Encoded protein: CASSSLGQEETQYF.

This clonotype showed up just a few times. V usage is TRBV7-3 and J usage is TRBJ2-1; no clear D gene. The V end was cut by 8 bases, the J end by 7 bases, with 18 bases between. Germline V CDR1 and CDR2: SGHTA, FQGTGA. The CDR3 consists of 14 residues. The CDR3 sequence: CASGPGPPQNEQFF. Written as DNA, the CDR3 is TGTGCCAGCGGACCGGGCCCACCCCAAAATGAGCAGTTCTTC.

J is TRBJ2-1 and V is TRBV27; D is ambiguous. Trimming removed 0 bases at V and 9 bases at J, with 9 bases between. Germline V gene data show CDR1 as MNHEY and CDR2 as SMNVEV (reference sequence). The CDR3 covers 13 residues. CDR3 nucleotide sequence: TGTGCCAGCAGTTTATCCCTACGAGGTGAGCAGTTCTTC. Protein product: CASSLSLRGEQFF.

The rearrangement joins TRBV6-6 to TRBJ1-5; 7 positions match TRBD1. The V and J ends lost 7 bases and 3 bases, in that order; junction bases with no gene match: 3. The germline gives CDR1 MNHNY, CDR2 SVGAGI (reference sequence). The CDR3 is 13 residues long. The CDR3 loop is CASTGQINQPQHF. CDR3 in DNA: TGTGCCAGCACGGGACAGATCAATCAGCCCCAGCATTTT.

This clonotype was observed at least ten times. The chain uses TRBV9 and TRBJ1-1, with TRBD1 identical over 7 bases. V shed 4 bases and J 3 bases; nucleotides not matched to a gene: 3. The V gene's germline CDR1 is SGDLS and CDR2 YYNGEE. CDR3 length equals 13 residues. CDR3 nucleotide sequence: TGTGCCAGCAGCCCCACAGGGGACACTGAAGCTTTCTTT. As protein: CASSPTGDTEAFF.

The V and J genes are TRBV10-2 and TRBJ2-5; TRBD2 is a possible D gene (6 bases). In germline, CDR1 is WSHSY, CDR2 SAAADI. The CDR3 extends over 18 amino acids. With 7 bases removed from V and 1 base from J, the gap between germline ends came to 25 bases. For the CDR3, the DNA is TGCGCCAGCAATGGCTTGGGACTGCATATGCCGAGCCAAGAGACCCAGTACTTC. Translation: CASNGLGLHMPSQETQYF.

The V gene is TRBV6-6, the J gene TRBJ2-4; TRBD1 agrees at 7 bases. This CDR3 comprises 15 residues. Per the germline V gene, CDR1 is MNHNY and CDR2 is SVGAGI (reference sequence). J gave up 9 bases and V 5 bases, and 13 bases lay outside the gene matches. The CDR3 bases are TGTGCCAGCAGTCCTACAACAGGGGCCCTCGGCATTCAGTACTTC. Amino acids: CASSPTTGALGIQYF.

This chain joins TRBV28 and TRBJ2-7, with D perhaps matching TRBD1 (5 bases). Germline loops: CDR1 MDHEN, CDR2 SYDVKM. V was pared by 5 bases and J by 2 bases, with 16 bases between. The CDR3 is 15 residues long. DNA of the CDR3: TGTGCCAGCAGTCGTCCCAGGGATTTCCCCTACGAGCAGTACGTC. Translation: CASSRPRDFPYEQYV.